This record concerns one T cell receptor beta chain sequence. Its antigen remains unidentified. Just one base apart from a much larger clone, this may be a read error. This entry is derived from a study of regulatory T cells in long-lasting Graves disease. This CDR3 is built from 14 residues. According to the study, TCR beta libraries were built with iRepertoire HTBI primers and CDR3-region Arm-PCR. TCRdb re-called the multiplex PCR reads through MiXCR, storing one row per CDR3 protein. This table holds some 470,000 distinct CDR3 sequences, roughly 21% found once. Time point specified: persistent/refractory GD, antithyroid drugs over 5 years with positive TRAb. Isolated PBMC RNA provided the starting material for the TCR library. Study-wide findings and caveats: New patients shared more than 950 public clonotypes, and persistent patients shared more, with under 3,000. Preferential use of TRBV28, TRBJ1-2 and TRBJ2-5 was seen in persistent disease.

The chain joins TRBV12-3 or TRBV12-4 to TRBJ1-1; no reliable D call. The TCR sequence derives from a female donor with Graves disease. Sequencing used peripheral blood mononuclear cells (PBMCs), obtained when the disease was refractory, from a patient treated with antithyroid drugs. The CDR3 spells CAGSPKEHYSEAFF. In nucleotides, the CDR3 is TGTGCCGGCAGCCCCAAGGAGCACTACTCTGAAGCTTTCTTT.